Listed here is a single T cell receptor beta chain. The data were taken from a study of T cells expressing NK-cell markers. Study overall: Of eight sequenced donors, seven were HCMV-seropositive and one HCMV-seronegative.

The TCR beta cDNA came from 5'RACE template switching with UMIs. One entry per CDR3 protein, without DNA, is what TCRdb gives after re-calling the 5' RACE reads. In all, the sample yields approximately 110,000 distinct CDR3 sequences. This CDR3 is 18 amino acids long. Germline V lookup: CDR1 SGHAT, CDR2 FQNNGV. Sequenced input: blood T cells: a sorted CD56 or NKG2C T cell subset, CD4+ or CD8+ T cells, or bulk PBMC T cells (not recorded which). The receptor's source is a woman aged 18 to 69 in good health. The genes are TRBV11-2 and TRBJ2-5; there is no DNA to check the TCRdb D call of TRBD2. This CDR3 is CASSLYGLAGGLQETQYF.